Listed here are 15 T cell receptor beta chains from one sample, sequenced in a study of OX40 agonist ivuxolimab in advanced cancers. Library preparation was by the immunoSEQ multiplex PCR assay. TCRdb re-hosts the immuneACCESS table, in-frame sequences only. Its copies lack some clones; in the studies checked, an unresolved V gene accounts for under half of them, and the cause for the rest is not known. Counted in this sample were around 31,000 clones; around nine tenths of them appeared once. The leading ten clones occupy roughly 30% of the sample. This specimen was CD4+ or CD8+ T cells sorted from blood, taken in a trial of the OX40 agonist ivuxolimab. The receptors shown here come from an adult with an advanced solid tumor such as melanoma, head and neck, liver or kidney cancer.

The CDR3 is CASSGEGGTGELFF. The CDR3 DNA reads as TGTGCCAGCAGTGGGGAGGGGGGAACCGGGGAGCTGTTTTTT. J is TRBJ2-2 and V is TRBV2; D perhaps matches TRBD2 (7 bases). This CDR3 is built from 14 residues. Germline V gives CDR1 SNHLY, CDR2 FYNNEI. Trimming removed 4 bases from V and 5 bases from J, with 11 bases in between.

The rearrangement joins TRBV4-1 to TRBJ1-5, with D possibly being TRBD1 (5 bases). The CDR3 runs 14 residues. Between the trimmed V and J ends, which lost 0 bases and 2 bases, there was a span of 5 bases. The germline V gene has CDR1 MGHRA and CDR2 YSYEKL. CDR3 bases: TGCGCCAGCAGCCAAGACAGGGGCAATCAGCCCCAGCATTTT. Its protein product is CASSQDRGNQPQHF.

The chain carries TRBV4-2 and TRBJ2-7; 8 nucleotides line up with TRBD2. J lost 9 bases, V lost 0 bases, and 10 bases had no gene match. This CDR3 has 15 amino acids. Looked up from germline, CDR1 is LGHNA and CDR2 is YNFKEQ. The CDR3 DNA reads TGTGCCAGCAGCCAAGATTTGGGACTAGGTTTATTGCAGTACTTC. Translated, it gives CASSQDLGLGLLQYF.

This chain connects TRBV4-1 to TRBJ1-2; no reliable D call. Per the germline V gene, CDR1 is MGHRA and CDR2 is YSYEKL. V shed 5 bases and J shed 2 bases, with 9 bases lying between them. The CDR3 spans 13 residues. CDR3 coding DNA: TGCGCCAGCAGCAGACGCTGGAACTATGGCTACACCTTC. Translated: CASSRRWNYGYTF.

This chain links TRBV5-8 with TRBJ2-3, with 16 bases aligning to TRBD2. V was pared by 4 bases and J by 5 bases, with 4 bases of the junction left unmatched. This CDR3 is built from 16 residues. Germline V gene sequence: CDR1 SGHTS, CDR2 YDEGEE. In nucleotides, the CDR3 is TGTGCCAGCAGCCTTGGGACTAGCGGGGGGGGAGATACGCAGTATTTT. Amino acids: CASSLGTSGGGDTQYF.

The CDR3 sequence is CASSLGGYGYTF. The CDR3, as DNA: TGTGCCAGCAGCTTAGGAGGGTACGGCTACACCTTC. The chain is built from TRBV7-3 and TRBJ1-2; D gene uncertain. The germline CDR1 and CDR2 sequences are SGHTA and FQGTGA. This CDR3 comprises 12 residues. With 2 bases removed from V and 8 bases from J, the gap between germline ends came to 9 bases.

The chain recombines TRBV6-5 with TRBJ2-7; 7 positions agree with TRBD1. V was pared by 2 bases and J by 1 base, with 5 bases of the junction left unmatched. CDR1 and CDR2 (germline): MNHEY, SVGAGI. The CDR3 runs to 15 residues. CDR3 residues: CASSYGQEVSYEQYF. The CDR3 coding sequence is TGTGCCAGCAGTTACGGACAGGAGGTTTCCTACGAGCAGTACTTC.

This clone was seen only once. The genes are TRBV27 and TRBJ2-3, with D possibly TRBD2 on 5 matching bases. In germline, CDR1 is MNHEY, CDR2 SMNVEV (reference sequence). This CDR3 region has 15 residues. V shed 5 bases and J shed 4 bases, with 16 bases lying between them. This chain's CDR3 is CASSRYRGPADTQYF. In DNA form, the CDR3 reads TGTGCCAGCAGTAGGTATCGAGGGCCGGCAGATACGCAGTATTTT.

This clone has a handful of counts. This chain connects TRBV9 to TRBJ2-5; D is uncertain. Per germline, CDR1 SGDLS and CDR2 YYNGEE. The CDR3 is 12 residues long. V gave up 4 bases and J gave up 5 bases, with 9 bases separating them. CDR3 in DNA: TGTGCCAGCAGCCCCTACGGGGAGACCCAGTACTTC. It translates to CASSPYGETQYF.

The chain employs TRBV9 and TRBJ2-3; a possible D gene is TRBD2 (5 bases). Germline V gives CDR1 SGDLS, CDR2 YYNGEE. V was clipped by 5 bases and J by 6 bases, with 13 bases between them. This CDR3 has 13 residues. CDR3 protein: CASSGLLPDTQYF. DNA of the CDR3: TGTGCCAGCAGTGGACTTCTACCGGATACGCAGTATTTT.

The chain links TRBV7-9 to TRBJ1-5; no clear D gene. The CDR3 totals 11 residues. Germline CDR1 reads SEHNR; CDR2 reads FQNEAQ (reference sequence). Trimming pared 1 base from V and 12 bases from J, leaving 7 bases between. CDR3 nucleotide sequence: TGTGCCAGCAGCTTAGAAGGTGACCAGCATTTT. Encoded protein: CASSLEGDQHF. The full variable domain, rest sourced from reference TRBV7-9 and TRBJ1-5, is DTGVSQNPRHKITKRGQNVTFRCDPISEHNRLYWYRQTLGQGPEFLTYFQNEAQLEKSRLLSDRFSAERPKGSFSTLEIQRTEQGDSAMYLCASSLEGDQHFGDGTRLSIL.

V gene TRBV28 combines with J gene TRBJ2-2; D might be TRBD2 (5 bases). V lost 4 bases and J lost 2, with 8 bases in between. This CDR3 spans 14 amino acids. Germline values: CDR1 MDHEN, CDR2 SYDVKM. The CDR3 here is CASSSEVNTGELFF. In nucleotides, the CDR3 is TGTGCCAGCAGTTCGGAGGTTAACACCGGGGAGCTGTTTTTT.

V gene TRBV9 combines with J gene TRBJ1-3, with D hard to call. Germline V gene data show CDR1 as SGDLS and CDR2 as YYNGEE. The CDR3 runs 12 residues. V lost 5 bases to trimming and J lost 0 bases, with 3 bases between them. DNA for the CDR3: TGTGCCAGCAGTTTCTCTGGAAACACCATATATTTT. It is translated as CASSFSGNTIYF.

The chain recombines TRBV6-5 with TRBJ1-1, with a possible D match to TRBD1 (5 bases). The CDR3 loop spans 13 amino acids. Germline CDR1 and CDR2: MNHEY and SVGAGI. V was cut by 4 bases and J by 1 base, with 7 bases left in between. The CDR3 sequence is CASSSGQNTEAFF. As DNA, the CDR3 is TGTGCCAGCAGTTCCGGACAGAACACTGAAGCTTTCTTT.

The gene calls are TRBV15 and TRBJ2-2; D gene ambiguous. The CDR3 covers 15 residues. Germline CDR1 is LNHNV and CDR2 is YYDKDF (reference sequence). Deletions cut 1 base from V and 1 base from J, with 7 bases between. The CDR3: CATSRGGRNTGELFF. The CDR3 region has the DNA TGTGCCACCAGCAGAGGGGGTAGGAACACCGGGGAGCTGTTTTTT. Variable domain in full (rest from reference TRBV15 and TRBJ2-2): DAMVIQNPRYQVTQFGKPVTLSCSQTLNHNVMYWYQQKSSQAPKLLFHYYDKDFNNEADTPDNFQSRRPNTSFCFLDIRSPGLGDTAMYLCATSRGGRNTGELFFGEGSRLTVL.